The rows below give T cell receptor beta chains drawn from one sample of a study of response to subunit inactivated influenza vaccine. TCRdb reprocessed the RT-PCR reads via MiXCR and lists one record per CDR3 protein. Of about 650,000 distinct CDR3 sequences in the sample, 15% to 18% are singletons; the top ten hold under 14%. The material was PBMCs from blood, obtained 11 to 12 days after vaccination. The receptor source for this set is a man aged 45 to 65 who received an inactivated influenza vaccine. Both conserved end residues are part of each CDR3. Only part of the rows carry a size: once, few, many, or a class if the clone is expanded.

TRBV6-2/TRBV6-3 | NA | CASSYYSGTGVADTQYF
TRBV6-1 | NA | CASSNGQENSPLHF
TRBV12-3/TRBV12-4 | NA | CASSSASAAIQYF
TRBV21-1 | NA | CASSKDPPGSPLHF
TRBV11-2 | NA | CASSLERQGIVEQFF
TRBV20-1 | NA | CSAYQGLADRETQYF
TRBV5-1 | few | CASSLANNSPLHF
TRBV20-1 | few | CSARDLSGSSYEQYF
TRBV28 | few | CASSFRLGRQFNSYEQYF
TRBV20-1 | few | CSASVVQTGELFF
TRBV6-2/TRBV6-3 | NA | CASTPFGTGQETQYF
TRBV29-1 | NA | CSVGTSGGHQETQYF
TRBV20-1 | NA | CSASAVSSYNEQFF
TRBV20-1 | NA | CSANRGYDRDEQFF
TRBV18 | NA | CASSRGASYEQYF
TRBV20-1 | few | CSARDLFGREVFNEQFF
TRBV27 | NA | CASSRNGESSYEQYF
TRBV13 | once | CASSSLRDRSYNEQFF
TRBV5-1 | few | CASSLVLAGRGTDTQYF
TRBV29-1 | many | CSVEEGTQYF
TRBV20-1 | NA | CSAPEGGSVSGELFF
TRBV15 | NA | CATSRDRGAKNIQYF
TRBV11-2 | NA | CASSFSPYGYTF
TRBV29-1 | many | CSVTERTSMNTEAFF
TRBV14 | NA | CASRLEVGGEQFF
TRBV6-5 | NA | CASSYSNSKTQYF
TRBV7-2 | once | CASSPDFFYEQYF
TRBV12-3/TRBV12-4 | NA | CASTEGAGTEAFF
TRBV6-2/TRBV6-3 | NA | CASSDWRVYEQYF
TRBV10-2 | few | CASRETGDAYEQYF
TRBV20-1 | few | CSATGLSYEQYF
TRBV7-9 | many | CASSRLTSGRGRETQYF
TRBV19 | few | CASRSRNTEAFF
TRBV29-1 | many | CSVQTGTGVTGELFF
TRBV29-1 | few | CSGARTGDNEQYF
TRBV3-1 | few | CASSQGQEYSPLHF
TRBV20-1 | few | CSARDGTGNTEAFF
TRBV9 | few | CASSVVFDTGELFF
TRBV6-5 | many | CASSYSTGLGYEQFF
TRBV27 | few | CASSLTTGVEAFF
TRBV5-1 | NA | CASSAYATGVTPNTEAFF
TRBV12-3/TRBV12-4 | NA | CASSPSGTGVTDTQYF
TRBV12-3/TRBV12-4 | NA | CASSLGGGGVGYGYTF